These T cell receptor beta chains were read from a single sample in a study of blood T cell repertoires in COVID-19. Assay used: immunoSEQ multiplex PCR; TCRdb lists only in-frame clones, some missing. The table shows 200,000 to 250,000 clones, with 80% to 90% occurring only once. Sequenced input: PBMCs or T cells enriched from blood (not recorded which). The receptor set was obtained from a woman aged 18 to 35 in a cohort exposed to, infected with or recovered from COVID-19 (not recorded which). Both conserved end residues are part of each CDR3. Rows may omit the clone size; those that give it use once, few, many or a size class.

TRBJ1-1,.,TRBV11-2,CASSLEGGGNTEAFF
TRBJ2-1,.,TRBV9,CASSVGGSGGALGEQFF
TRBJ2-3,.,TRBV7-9,CASGAGAADTQYF
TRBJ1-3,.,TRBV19,CASSIGPRWESSGNTIYF
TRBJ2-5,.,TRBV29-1,CSGAGGRTETQYF
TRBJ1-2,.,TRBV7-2,CASSLLLAGSGYTF
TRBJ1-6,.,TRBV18,CASSPGEHANSPLHF
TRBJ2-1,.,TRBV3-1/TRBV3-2,CASSQDSSGGDNEQFF
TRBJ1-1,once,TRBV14,CASRPSAGNTEAFF
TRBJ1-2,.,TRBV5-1,CASSYLGTGDGYTF